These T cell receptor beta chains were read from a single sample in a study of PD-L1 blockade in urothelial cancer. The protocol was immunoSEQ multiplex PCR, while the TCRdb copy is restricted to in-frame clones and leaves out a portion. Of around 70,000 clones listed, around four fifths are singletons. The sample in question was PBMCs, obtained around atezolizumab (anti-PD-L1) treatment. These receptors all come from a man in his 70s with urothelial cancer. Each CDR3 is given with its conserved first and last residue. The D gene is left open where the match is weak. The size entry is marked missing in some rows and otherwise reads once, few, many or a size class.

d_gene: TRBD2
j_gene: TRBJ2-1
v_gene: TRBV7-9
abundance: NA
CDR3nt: TGTGCCAGCAGCTTAAGCGGGAGTATAAATGAGCAGTTCTTC
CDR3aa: CASSLSGSINEQFF

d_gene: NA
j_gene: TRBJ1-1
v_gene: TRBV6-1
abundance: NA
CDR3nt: TGTGCCAGCAGTGACCATCACAGGGTCACTGAAGCTTTCTTT
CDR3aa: CASSDHHRVTEAFF

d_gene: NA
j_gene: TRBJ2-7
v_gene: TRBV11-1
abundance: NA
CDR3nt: TGTGCCAGCAGCACTTCCTACGAGCAGTACTTC
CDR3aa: CASSTSYEQYF

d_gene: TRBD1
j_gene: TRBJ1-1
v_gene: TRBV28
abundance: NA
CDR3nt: TGTGCCAGCAGTTTAACTCGACAGGGTGGTGATGCTTTCTTT
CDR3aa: CASSLTRQGGDAFF

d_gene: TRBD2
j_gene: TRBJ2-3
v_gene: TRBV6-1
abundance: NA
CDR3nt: TGTGCCAGCAGTGAAACTCTAGCGGGAGGAGGGTTGACAGATACGCAGTATTTT
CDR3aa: CASSETLAGGGLTDTQYF

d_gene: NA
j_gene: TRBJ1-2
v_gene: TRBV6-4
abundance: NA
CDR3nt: TGTGCCAGCAGCTCAGGGGTCGGCTACACCTTC
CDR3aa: CASSSGVGYTF

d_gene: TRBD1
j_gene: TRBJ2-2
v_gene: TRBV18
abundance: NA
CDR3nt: TGTGCCAGCTCAATCAACAGGGGGACCGGGGAGCTGTTTTTT
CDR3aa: CASSINRGTGELFF

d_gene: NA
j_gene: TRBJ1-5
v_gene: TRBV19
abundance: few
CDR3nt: TGTGCCAGTAGAGGGAACAGGGTAAGCAATCAGCCCCAGCATTTT
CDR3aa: CASRGNRVSNQPQHF

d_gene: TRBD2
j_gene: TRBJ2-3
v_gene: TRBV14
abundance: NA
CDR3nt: TGTGCCAGCAGCCAAATTCGGGGCGGGACTAATACAGATACGCAGTATTTT
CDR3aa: CASSQIRGGTNTDTQYF

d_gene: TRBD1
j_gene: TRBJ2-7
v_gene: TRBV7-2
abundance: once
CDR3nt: TGTGCCAGCAGCTTAATGACAGGGGGAGGATACGAGCAGTACTTC
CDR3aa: CASSLMTGGGYEQYF

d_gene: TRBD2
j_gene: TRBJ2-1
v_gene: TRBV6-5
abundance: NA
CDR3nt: TGTGCCAGCAGTTACAGCGGGAGGGGAAATGAGCAGTTCTTC
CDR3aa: CASSYSGRGNEQFF

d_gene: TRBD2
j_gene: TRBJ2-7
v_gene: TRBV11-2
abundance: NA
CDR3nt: TGTGCCAGCAGCTTAACAACTAGCGGGGGAACCTACGAGCAGTACTTC
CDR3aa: CASSLTTSGGTYEQYF

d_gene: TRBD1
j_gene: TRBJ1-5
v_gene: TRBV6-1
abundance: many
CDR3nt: TGTGCCAGCAGTGAGACCATTTCAGGGGGAGGCAATCAGCCCCAGCATTTT
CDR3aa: CASSETISGGGNQPQHF

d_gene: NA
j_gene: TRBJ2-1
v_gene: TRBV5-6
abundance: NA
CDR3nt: TGTGCCAGCAGCAAACAGGGATATGAGCAGTTCTTC
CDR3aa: CASSKQGYEQFF

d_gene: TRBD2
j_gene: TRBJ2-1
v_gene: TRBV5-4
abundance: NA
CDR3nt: TGTGCCAGCAGCTTGGAAGCGGGAGGGCTGAATGAGCAGTTCTTC
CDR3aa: CASSLEAGGLNEQFF

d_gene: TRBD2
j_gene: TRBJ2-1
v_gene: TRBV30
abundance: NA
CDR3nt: TGTGCCTGGAGTGTATTGGGTTGGAGCGGGAGCGGCGGTGAGCAGTTCTTC
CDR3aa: CAWSVLGWSGSGGEQFF

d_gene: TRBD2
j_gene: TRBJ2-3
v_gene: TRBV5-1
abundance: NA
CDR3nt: TGCGCCAGCAGCTTGTTGGCTAGCGGGAGGAGCACAGATACGCAGTATTTT
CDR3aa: CASSLLASGRSTDTQYF

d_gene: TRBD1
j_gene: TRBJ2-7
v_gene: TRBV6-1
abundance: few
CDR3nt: TGTGCCGGAACAGGGGACTCCTACGAGCAGTACTTC
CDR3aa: CAGTGDSYEQYF

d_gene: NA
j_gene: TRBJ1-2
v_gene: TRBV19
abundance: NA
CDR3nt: TGTGCCAGTAGTTATCTCTCCACCGGGTCTCTGCGGGGCTACACCTTC
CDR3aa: CASSYLSTGSLRGYTF

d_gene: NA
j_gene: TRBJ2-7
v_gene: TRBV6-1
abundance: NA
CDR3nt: TGTGCCAGCAGTGAAAGTTACAGGACCTACGAGCAGTACTTC
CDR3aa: CASSESYRTYEQYF

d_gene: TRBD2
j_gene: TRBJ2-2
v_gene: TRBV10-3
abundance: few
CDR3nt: TGTGCCATCAGTGAGGGCAGGACTAGCGGGAGACCCGGGGAGCTGTTTTTT
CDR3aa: CAISEGRTSGRPGELFF

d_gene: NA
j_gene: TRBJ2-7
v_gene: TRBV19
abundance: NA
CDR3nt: TGTGCCAGTAGTACCCCGACGGGAAACTCCTACGAGCAGTACTTC
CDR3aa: CASSTPTGNSYEQYF

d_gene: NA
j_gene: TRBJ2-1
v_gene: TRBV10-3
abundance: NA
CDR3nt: TGTGCCATCAGTGAACCCGGGGGTGGCTCCTACAATGAGCAGTTCTTC
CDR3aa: CAISEPGGGSYNEQFF

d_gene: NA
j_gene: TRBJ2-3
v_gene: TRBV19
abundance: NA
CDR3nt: TGTGCCAGTACCCCGGGGTCCTCTAGCACAGATACGCAGTATTTT
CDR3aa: CASTPGSSSTDTQYF

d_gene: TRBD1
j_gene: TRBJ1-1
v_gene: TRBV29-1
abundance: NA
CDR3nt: TGCAGCGTTGACGTTGGACAGGGCAAAAAAGCTTTCTTT
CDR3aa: CSVDVGQGKKAFF

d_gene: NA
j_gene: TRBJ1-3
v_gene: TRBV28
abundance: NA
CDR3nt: TGTGCCAGCAGTGAAGAGAAGTCTGGAAACACCATATATTTT
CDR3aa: CASSEEKSGNTIYF

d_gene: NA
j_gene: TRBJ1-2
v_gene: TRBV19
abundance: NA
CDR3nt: TGTGCCAGTAGTATCCCGGGGAGACTGGGGGGCTATGGCTACACCTTC
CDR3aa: CASSIPGRLGGYGYTF

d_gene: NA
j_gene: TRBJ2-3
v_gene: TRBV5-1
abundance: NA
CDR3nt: TGCGCCAGCAGCTTGGAGGCAGGGGGGAGCACAGATACGCAGTATTTT
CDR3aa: CASSLEAGGSTDTQYF

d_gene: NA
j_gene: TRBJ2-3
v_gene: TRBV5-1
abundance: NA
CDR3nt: TGCGCCAGCAGCGGCGGAGGTGCAGATACGCAGTATTTT
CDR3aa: CASSGGGADTQYF

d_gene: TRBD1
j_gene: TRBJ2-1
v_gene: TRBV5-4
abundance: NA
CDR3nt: TGTGCCAGCAGCTTGGAATCACAGGGGGCTCTATCCAATGAGCAGTTCTTC
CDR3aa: CASSLESQGALSNEQFF

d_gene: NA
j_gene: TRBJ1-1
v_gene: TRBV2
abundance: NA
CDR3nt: TGTGCCAGCAGGTTGGGGGGGGCGAGGAACACTGAAGCTTTCTTT
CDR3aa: CASRLGGARNTEAFF

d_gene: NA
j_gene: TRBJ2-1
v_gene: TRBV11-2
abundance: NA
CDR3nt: TGTGCCAGCAGCTTAGCGTTGAGCGGAAACAATGAGCAGTTCTTC
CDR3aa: CASSLALSGNNEQFF

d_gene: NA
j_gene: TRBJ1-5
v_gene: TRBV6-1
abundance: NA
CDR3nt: TGTGCCAGCAGTGGTGCATGGAGGGATCAGCCCCAGCATTTT
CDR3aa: CASSGAWRDQPQHF

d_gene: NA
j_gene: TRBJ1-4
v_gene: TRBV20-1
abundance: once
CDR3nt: TGCAGTGCTAGTGAGAATGAAAAACTGTTTTTT
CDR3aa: CSASENEKLFF

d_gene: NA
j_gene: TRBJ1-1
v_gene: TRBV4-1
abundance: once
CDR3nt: TGCGCCACCCAGGGGATGGCGACTGAAGCTTTCTTT
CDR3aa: CATQGMATEAFF

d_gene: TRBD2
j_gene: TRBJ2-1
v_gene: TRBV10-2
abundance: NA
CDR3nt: TGCGCCAGCAGTCGTGGTAGCGGGAGGGCCGTCTACAATGAGCAGTTCTTC
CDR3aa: CASSRGSGRAVYNEQFF

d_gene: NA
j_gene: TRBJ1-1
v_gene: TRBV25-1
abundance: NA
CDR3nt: TGTGCCAGCAGTGATATAAGGACACATGAAGCTTTCTTT
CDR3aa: CASSDIRTHEAFF

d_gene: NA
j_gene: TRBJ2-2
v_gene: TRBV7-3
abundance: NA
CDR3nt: TGTGCCAGCAGCTTACTTACAGGACAGAACACCGGGGAGCTGTTTTTT
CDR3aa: CASSLLTGQNTGELFF

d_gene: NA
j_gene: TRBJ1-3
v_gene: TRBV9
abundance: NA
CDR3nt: TGTGCCAGCAGCAAAGGACAGACCTCTGGAAACACCATATATTTT
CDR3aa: CASSKGQTSGNTIYF

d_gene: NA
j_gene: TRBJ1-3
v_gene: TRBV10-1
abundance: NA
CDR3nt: TGCGCCAGCAGTGATTTTGGGGCTTCTGGAAACACCATATATTTT
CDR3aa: CASSDFGASGNTIYF